This T cell receptor (beta chain) was sequenced for a study of shared clonotypes between healthy human individuals. The assay was immunoSEQ multiplex PCR, and TCRdb's table has in-frame clones only and misses some. The sample holds over 1.5 million clones, approximately 98% seen once. The source of this sequence is a young man in good health. The material sequenced was naive CD4+ T cells sorted from blood. Indicated subset: CD45RA+ positively selected.

In nucleotides, the CDR3 is TGCGCCAGCAGCCTGGGACAGGGAATCAACGAGCAGTACTTC. It yields the protein CASSLGQGINEQYF. The V gene is TRBV4-3, the J gene TRBJ2-7; 9 nucleotides line up with TRBD1. Germline V gene lookup returns CDR1 LGHNA and CDR2 YSLEER. Germline trimming cut 4 bases from V and 5 bases from J; bases unmatched to any gene: 6. The CDR3 loop spans 14 amino acids.